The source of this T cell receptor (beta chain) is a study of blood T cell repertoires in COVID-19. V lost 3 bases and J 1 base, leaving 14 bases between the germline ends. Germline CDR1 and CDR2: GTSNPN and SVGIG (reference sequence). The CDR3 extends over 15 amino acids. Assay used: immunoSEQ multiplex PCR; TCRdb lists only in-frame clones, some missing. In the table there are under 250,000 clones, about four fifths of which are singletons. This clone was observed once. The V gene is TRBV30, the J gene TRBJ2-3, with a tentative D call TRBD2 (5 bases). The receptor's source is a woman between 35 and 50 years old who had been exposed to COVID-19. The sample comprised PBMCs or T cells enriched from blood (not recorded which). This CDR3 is CAWSPWESGTDTQYF. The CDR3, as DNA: TGTGCCTGGAGCCCCTGGGAGAGCGGCACAGATACGCAGTATTTT.